The source of this TCR beta chain is a study of PD-L1 blockade in urothelial cancer. On the study more broadly: About 90% of the 29 patients were men who had bladder-origin urothelial cancer. It was at 3 weeks (second dose) and 6 weeks after treatment start that blood was analyzed. Counts from blood samples showed a median of roughly 130,000 T cells.

The time point was: pretreatment peripheral blood. Libraries were prepared by immunoSEQ multiplex PCR; TCRdb keeps only in-frame clonotypes and omits some of them. The sample has tens of thousands of clones, approximately 90% seen once; the top ten hold 25%. As for this clone: Relative to the germline gene, one junction end is altered; a read error may explain this.

Per germline, CDR1 SSHAT and CDR2 FNYEAQ (reference sequence). The CDR3 runs to 14 residues. The clonotype was recovered from a donor at least 40 years old with urothelial cancer. The source material was PBMCs, sampled around atezolizumab (anti-PD-L1) treatment. The chain recombines TRBV7-7 with TRBJ2-5, with 7 positions matching TRBD1. The CDR3 protein is CASSPGTVKETQYF. CDR3 in DNA: TGTGCTAGCAGCCCAGGGACAGTGAAAGAGACCCAGTACTTC. The full variable domain, in which reference TRBV7-7 and TRBJ2-5 provide the parts outside the CDR3, is GAGVSQSPRYKVTKRGQDVTLRCDPISSHATLYWYQQALGQGPEFLTYFNYEAQPDKSGLPSDRFSAERPEGSISTLTIQRTEQRDSAMYRCASSPGTVKETQYFGPGTRLLVL.